The 15 T cell receptor beta chains listed next were all sequenced from one sample in a study of cytomegalovirus exposure and HLA in healthy donors. The PCR contained 60 Vbeta and 13 Jbeta primers. Data came from immunoSEQ multiplex PCR; TCRdb stores just in-frame clones and leaves some out. Of 100,000 or so clones in the sample, around three quarters were seen once. Sequencing was done on a sample of PBMCs. The source is a woman aged 40 to 50 in good health and CMV-seronegative.

This chain joins TRBV15 and TRBJ1-1; D may be TRBD1 (5 bases). Trimming cost V 1 base and J 5 bases, with 14 bases left between them. Per the germline V gene, CDR1 is LNHNV and CDR2 is YYDKDF (reference sequence). CDR3 length: 15 amino acids. CDR3 coding DNA: TGTGCCACCAGCAGAGCCGGGCAGGGTGGGACTGAAGCTTTCTTT. Its protein product is CATSRAGQGGTEAFF.

The chain joins TRBV19 to TRBJ1-1, with D unclear. Trimming cost V 9 bases and J 0 bases, with 11 bases left between them. This CDR3 contains 13 residues. Germline CDR1 is LNHDA and CDR2 is SQIVND (reference sequence). The CDR3 sequence: CASSEGLNTEAFF. Here the CDR3 DNA reads TGTGCCAGCTCGGAGGGATTGAACACTGAAGCTTTCTTT.

The chain carries TRBV16 and TRBJ1-6; 8 bases agree with TRBD1. Germline values: CDR1 KGHSY, CDR2 FQNENV. The CDR3 consists of 15 residues. The J segment lost 10 bases and the V segment lost 0 bases, leaving 5 bases of the junction unmatched. CDR3 protein: CASSQSGRGQSPLHF. The CDR3 coding sequence is TGTGCCAGCAGCCAATCCGGCAGGGGGCAATCACCCCTCCACTTT. The variable domain in full, completed from reference TRBV16 and TRBJ1-6, reads GEEVAQTPKHLVRGEGQKAKLYCAPIKGHSYVFWYQQVLKNEFKFLISFQNENVFDETGMPKERFSAKCLPNSPCSLEIQATKLEDSAVYFCASSQSGRGQSPLHFGNGTRLTVT.

The chain carries TRBV18 and TRBJ2-3; 8 bases are shared with TRBD2. The CDR3 has 18 amino acids. V lost 3 bases to trimming and J lost 2 bases; unmatched junction nucleotides: 13. Per germline, CDR1 KGHSH and CDR2 LQKENI. CDR3 sequence (DNA): TGTGCCAGCTCACCCCGACAACAAGCGGGAGTGATCACAGATACGCAGTATTTT. Amino acid sequence: CASSPRQQAGVITDTQYF.

J is TRBJ1-1 and V is TRBV28; D is uncertain. V was trimmed by 7 bases and J by 2 bases, leaving 5 bases between them. This CDR3 contains 11 residues. Germline CDR1 is MDHEN and CDR2 is SYDVKM. CDR3 DNA: TGTGCCAGCAATATTAACACTGAAGCTTTCTTT. It codes for CASNINTEAFF.

The chain carries TRBV7-9 and TRBJ1-3, with unresolved D. The CDR3 extends over 17 amino acids. Per germline, CDR1 SEHNR and CDR2 FQNEAQ (reference sequence). V shed 3 bases and J shed 2 bases, with 17 bases lying between them. The DNA for the CDR3 is TGTGCCAGCAGCTTTAAATACGGGAGTGAGGCTGGAAACACCATATATTTT. It specifies CASSFKYGSEAGNTIYF.

This chain joins TRBV6-6 and TRBJ1-6; TRBD1 might be the D (5 bases). Germline V lookup: CDR1 MNHNY, CDR2 SVGAGI (reference sequence). V lost 2 bases to trimming and J lost 7 bases, with 12 bases between them. The CDR3 spans 15 residues. CDR3 region: CASSYQRQSNSPLHF. The CDR3 region has the DNA TGTGCCAGCAGTTACCAGCGACAGAGCAATTCACCCCTCCACTTT.

V gene TRBV5-1 combines with J gene TRBJ2-7; D may be TRBD2 (5 bases). This CDR3 has 15 residues. Germline assignment: CDR1 SGHRS and CDR2 YFSETQ. V was clipped by 0 bases and J by 1 base, with 11 bases between them. The CDR3 loop is CASSLVQPGSYEQYF. The CDR3 DNA is TGCGCCAGCAGCTTGGTACAGCCGGGGTCCTACGAGCAGTACTTC.

The chain has TRBV19 and TRBJ2-2; the D is unclear. V lost 3 bases to trimming and J lost 3 bases, with 8 bases between them. In germline, CDR1 is LNHDA, CDR2 SQIVND (reference sequence). CDR3 length equals 14 residues. The CDR3 sequence is CASSISVYTGELFF. CDR3 coding DNA: TGTGCCAGTAGTATTTCGGTTTACACCGGGGAGCTGTTTTTT.

This clone has more than one count but fewer than ten. The rearrangement uses TRBV2 and TRBJ2-7; 7 bases line up with TRBD2. Trimming cost V 8 bases and J 0 bases; bases outside gene matches: 1. Germline loops: CDR1 SNHLY, CDR2 FYNNEI. This CDR3 is 12 amino acids long. Written as DNA, the CDR3 is TGTGCCAGCGGGGACTACTCCTACGAGCAGTACTTC. Translating it yields CASGDYSYEQYF.

The chain couples TRBV4-2 to TRBJ1-6; TRBD1 matches at 7 bases. The CDR3 totals 13 residues. V lost 4 bases, J lost 13 bases, and 7 bases stayed unmatched. Germline-derived CDR1 and CDR2 are LGHNA and YNFKEQ. CDR3 in DNA: TGTGCCAGCAGCCCCCGGGACAGCGGGCCCCTCCACTTT. Translating it yields CASSPRDSGPLHF.

Comments on this clone: At one boundary the junction diverges from the germline segment, which might be a read error. The J gene is TRBJ1-3, the V gene TRBV7-9, with D perhaps TRBD1 (5 bases). Looked up from germline, CDR1 is SEHNR and CDR2 is FQNEAQ (reference sequence). CDR3 length: 16 amino acids. CDR3 sequence reads: CSSRTGGVHSGNTIYF. As DNA, the CDR3 is TGTTCCAGCAGAACGGGGGGAGTGCACTCTGGAAACACCATATATTTT.

This clone was recorded once. This rearrangement joins TRBV28 to TRBJ2-7; D is possibly TRBD2 (6 bases). The germline gives CDR1 MDHEN, CDR2 SYDVKM. V was pared by 6 bases and J by 2 bases, with 11 bases between. The CDR3 is made up of 13 amino acids. The CDR3 DNA sequence: TGTGCCAGCAGAGATAGCGGAACCTACGAGCAGTACTTC. Encoded protein: CASRDSGTYEQYF.

This clone was counted a single time. The rearrangement links TRBV15 to TRBJ1-2, with D hard to call. Between the trimmed V and J ends, which lost 5 bases and 2 bases, there was a span of 9 bases. Germline CDR1 and CDR2: LNHNV and YYDKDF (reference sequence). The CDR3 sequence is 13 residues long. The CDR3 loop reads CATSGGSNYGYTF. CDR3 coding DNA: TGTGCCACCAGCGGCGGGTCCAACTATGGCTACACCTTC.

Turning to this clone: At one of its ends the junction is not consistent with the germline gene, which may arise from a read error. The chain links TRBV7-9 to TRBJ1-2, with D perhaps matching TRBD1 (5 bases). The germline V gene encodes CDR1 SEHNR and CDR2 FQNEAQ (reference sequence). This CDR3 region has 16 residues. The CDR3 spells CSSSVGGGEGARGYTF. The DNA of the CDR3 is TGTTCCAGCAGCGTTGGCGGTGGTGAAGGGGCTAGGGGCTACACCTTC.